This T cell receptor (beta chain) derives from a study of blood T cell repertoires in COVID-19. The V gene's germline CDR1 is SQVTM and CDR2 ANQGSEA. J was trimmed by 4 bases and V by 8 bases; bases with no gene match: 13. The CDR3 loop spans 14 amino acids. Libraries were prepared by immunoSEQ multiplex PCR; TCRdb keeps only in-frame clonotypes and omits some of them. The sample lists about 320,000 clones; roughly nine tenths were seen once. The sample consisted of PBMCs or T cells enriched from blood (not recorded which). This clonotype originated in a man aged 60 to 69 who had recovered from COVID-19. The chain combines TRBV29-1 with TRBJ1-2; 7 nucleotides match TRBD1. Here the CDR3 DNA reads TGCAGCTCATCCCCCGAGGGGGCGGGCTATGGCTACACCTTC. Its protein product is CSSSPEGAGYGYTF.